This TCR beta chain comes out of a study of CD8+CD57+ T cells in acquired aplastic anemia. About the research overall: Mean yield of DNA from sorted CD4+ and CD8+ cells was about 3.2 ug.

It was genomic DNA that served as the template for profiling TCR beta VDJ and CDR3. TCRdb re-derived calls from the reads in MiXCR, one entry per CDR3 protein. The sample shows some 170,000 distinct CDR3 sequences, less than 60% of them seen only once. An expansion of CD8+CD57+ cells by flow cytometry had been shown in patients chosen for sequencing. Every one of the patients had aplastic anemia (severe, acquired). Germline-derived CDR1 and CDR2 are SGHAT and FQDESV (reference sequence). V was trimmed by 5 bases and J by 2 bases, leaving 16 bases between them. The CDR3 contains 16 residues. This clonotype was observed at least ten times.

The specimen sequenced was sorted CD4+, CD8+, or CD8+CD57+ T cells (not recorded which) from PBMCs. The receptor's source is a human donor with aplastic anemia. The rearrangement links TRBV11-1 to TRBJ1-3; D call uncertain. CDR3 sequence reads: CASSPGRGLAGNTIYF. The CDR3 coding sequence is TGTGCCAGCAGCCCAGGACGAGGATTGGCTGGAAACACCATATATTTT.